The rows below give T cell receptor beta chains drawn from one sample of a study of human T cells and chemical hapten exposure. TCRdb fed the RACE reads into MiXCR, producing one record per CDR3 protein. Of some 53,000 distinct CDR3 sequences detected, about 10% appear once; the ten largest clones hold about 1.8%. This material consisted of whole blood, taken in connection with sensitization to the hapten diphenylcyclopropenone (DPC). These receptors originate from a middle-aged woman with alopecia areata. Some clones in this sample may be carry-over from other donors' samples. Each CDR3 is given with its conserved first and last residue. D genes are given only for firm matches. Expanded clones get a size class; other rows say once, few or many, or leave the size out.

clone size	J gene	V gene	D gene	CDR3 protein	CDR3 DNA
many	TRBJ1-6	TRBV6-6	TRBD1	CASRPQQGGNSPLHF	TGTGCCAGCAGGCCCCAACAGGGGGGGAATTCACCCCTCCACTTT
once	TRBJ2-1	TRBV11-2	-	CASSLLQAEQFF	TGTGCCAGCAGCTTACTCCAGGCAGAGCAGTTCTTC
-	TRBJ2-7	TRBV7-9	-	CASSLLTRPYEQYF	TGTGCCAGCAGCCTGCTGACTAGACCGTACGAGCAGTACTTC
few	TRBJ2-7	TRBV3-1	-	CASSQGLAQAYEQYF	TGTGCCAGCAGCCAGGGTCTAGCGCAAGCCTACGAGCAGTACTTC
few	TRBJ2-3	TRBV6-2/TRBV6-3	-	CASSYSPDTDTQYF	TGTGCCAGCAGTTACTCGCCGGACACAGATACGCAGTATTTT
few	TRBJ2-7	TRBV5-1	-	CASSLVWSLVTYEQYF	TGCGCCAGCAGCTTGGTTTGGAGCCTGGTAACCTACGAGCAGTACTTC
few	TRBJ2-3	TRBV6-1	TRBD2	CASSDSSYQREITDTQYF	TGTGCCAGCAGCGACTCTTCTTACCAGCGGGAGATAACAGATACGCAGTATTTT
many	TRBJ2-7	TRBV7-2	-	CASSLVGGTYEQYF	TGTGCCAGCAGCTTAGTCGGGGGTACCTACGAGCAGTACTTC
many	TRBJ2-7	TRBV7-2	-	CASSLGLGSYEQYF	TGTGCCAGCAGCTTAGGTCTGGGTTCCTACGAGCAGTACTTC
many	TRBJ2-5	TRBV7-9	-	CASSTNRLYQETQYF	TGTGCCAGCAGCACAAACCGACTGTACCAAGAGACCCAGTACTTC
few	TRBJ1-1	TRBV10-3	-	CAISDPPNGGNLQAFF	TGTGCCATCAGTGACCCCCCAAATGGGGGTAATCTCCAGGCTTTCTTT
few	TRBJ1-5	TRBV20-1	TRBD1	CSASGTVNQPQHF	TGCAGTGCTAGCGGGACAGTTAATCAGCCCCAGCATTTT
few	TRBJ1-5	TRBV7-2	-	CASSLDRYQPQHF	TGTGCCAGCAGTTTAGACAGGTATCAGCCCCAGCATTTT
many	TRBJ2-7	TRBV28	-	CASSRTALGYEQYF	TGTGCCAGCAGCCGGACAGCCTTGGGTTACGAGCAGTACTTC
-	TRBJ2-7	TRBV6-5	-	CASSYRDVDEQYF	TGTGCCAGCAGTTACCGGGATGTGGACGAGCAGTACTTC
many	TRBJ1-3	TRBV7-2	TRBD1	CASSLWDSSGNTIYF	TGTGCCAGCAGCTTATGGGACAGCTCTGGAAACACCATATATTTT
many	TRBJ2-1	TRBV11-2	TRBD2	CASSLGQRGGSYNEQFF	TGTGCCAGCAGCTTAGGCCAGCGGGGGGGCTCCTACAATGAGCAGTTCTTC
many	TRBJ1-2	TRBV29-1	-	CSVVNRASFNGYTF	TGCAGCGTTGTAAACAGGGCGAGCTTCAATGGCTACACCTTC
few	TRBJ2-7	TRBV11-2	TRBD2	CASSPTSGGTYEQYF	TGTGCCAGCAGCCCGACTAGCGGGGGTACCTACGAGCAGTACTTC
many	TRBJ1-1	TRBV6-2/TRBV6-3	-	CASSYSRYHTEAFF	TGTGCCAGCAGTTACTCGAGGTACCACACTGAAGCTTTCTTT
few	TRBJ2-3	TRBV10-3	-	CAISERGTTITDTQYF	TGTGCCATCAGTGAGAGGGGGACTACGATCACAGATACGCAGTATTTT
few	TRBJ1-6	TRBV6-1	-	CASSEATYLGSPLHF	TGTGCCAGCAGTGAAGCGACGTACCTGGGCTCACCCCTCCACTTT
few	TRBJ2-3	TRBV7-2	-	CASSFGAAADTQYF	TGTGCCAGCAGCTTCGGGGCCGCGGCAGATACGCAGTATTTT
-	TRBJ2-3	TRBV28	-	CASSFGHRTTDTQYF	TGTGCCAGCAGTTTCGGACACCGCACCACAGATACGCAGTATTTT
few	TRBJ1-1	TRBV15	TRBD1	CATSKTGGAGRNTEAFF	TGTGCCACCAGCAAAACAGGGGGCGCAGGGCGAAACACTGAAGCTTTCTTT
-	TRBJ2-7	TRBV11-2	-	CASSQGLVKPSYEQYF	TGTGCCAGCAGCCAGGGACTCGTAAAACCCTCCTACGAGCAGTACTTC
many	TRBJ2-7	TRBV28	-	CASSLWASATYEQYF	TGTGCCAGCAGTTTATGGGCTAGCGCGACCTACGAGCAGTACTTC
many	TRBJ2-1	TRBV10-1	-	CASSLDLDGEQFF	TGCGCCAGCAGTCTCGACTTAGACGGTGAGCAGTTCTTC
medium-sized	TRBJ2-6	TRBV6-6	-	CASSYGVYSSGANVLTF	TGTGCCAGCAGTTACGGGGTATATTCCTCTGGGGCCAACGTCCTGACTTTC
many	TRBJ1-2	TRBV5-5	-	CASSPTGLYGYTF	TGTGCCAGCAGCCCCACAGGGCTCTATGGCTACACCTTC
few	TRBJ2-1	TRBV11-2	-	CASSLVYVEGNEQFF	TGTGCCAGCAGCTTAGTGTACGTGGAAGGCAATGAGCAGTTCTTC
many	TRBJ1-6	TRBV6-5	TRBD1	CASSRQGYNSPLHF	TGTGCCAGCAGCCGACAGGGATATAATTCACCCCTCCACTTT
-	TRBJ2-7	TRBV19	-	CASSIASGHYEQYF	TGTGCCAGTAGTATAGCTTCAGGGCACTACGAGCAGTACTTC
few	TRBJ2-7	TRBV5-6	-	CASTGPLTVEQYF	TGTGCCAGCACCGGCCCCTTAACGGTCGAGCAGTACTTC
many	TRBJ1-5	TRBV28	-	CASRIGNQPQHF	TGTGCCAGCAGGATTGGCAATCAGCCCCAGCATTTT
-	TRBJ1-2	TRBV28	-	CASSLLDYSNYGYTF	TGTGCCAGCAGTTTATTGGACTACTCTAACTATGGCTACACCTTC
many	TRBJ1-5	TRBV28	-	CASRETGGANLNQHF	TGTGCCAGCAGGGAGACAGGCGGCGCCAATCTAAACCAGCATTTT
few	TRBJ2-4	TRBV29-1	-	CSVDDPRGAKNIQYF	TGCAGCGTTGATGACCCGAGGGGGGCCAAAAACATTCAGTACTTC
-	TRBJ2-7	TRBV5-1	-	CASSLGEVYGEQYF	TGCGCCAGCAGCTTGGGGGAGGTTTACGGAGAGCAGTACTTC
-	TRBJ1-1	TRBV30	-	CAWSGVVNTEAFF	TGTGCCTGGAGTGGGGTTGTGAACACTGAAGCTTTCTTT
-	TRBJ2-1	TRBV4-1	TRBD2	CASSQVAGAIDEQFF	TGCGCCAGCAGCCAAGTGGCGGGAGCTATCGATGAGCAGTTCTTC
-	TRBJ2-7	TRBV28	-	CASSFRLDYEQYF	TGTGCCAGCAGTTTTAGACTGGACTACGAGCAGTACTTC
few	TRBJ2-6	TRBV9	-	CASSGTGPPRANVLTF	TGTGCCAGCAGCGGAACAGGACCGCCTCGGGCCAACGTCCTGACTTTC
-	TRBJ2-3	TRBV7-9	TRBD1	CASSLADREPYF	TGTGCCAGCAGCTTGGCAGACAGGGAACCGTATTTT
-	TRBJ2-4	TRBV24-1	-	CATSDYRDIQYF	TGTGCCACCAGTGATTACCGGGACATTCAGTACTTC
many	TRBJ1-5	TRBV6-1	TRBD1	CASTGTGDQPQHF	TGTGCCAGCACCGGGACAGGGGATCAGCCCCAGCATTTT
many	TRBJ1-4	TRBV11-3	-	CASSLDGRPPTNEKLFF	TGTGCCAGCAGCCTCGACGGCCGTCCGCCAACTAATGAAAAACTGTTTTTT
many	TRBJ1-3	TRBV4-3	-	CASSQDGSGNTIYF	TGCGCCAGCAGCCAAGACGGATCTGGAAACACCATATATTTT
-	TRBJ1-5	TRBV7-9	-	CASSLRKGQPQHF	TGTGCCAGCAGCTTAAGGAAGGGGCAGCCCCAGCATTTT
few	TRBJ2-5	TRBV24-1	TRBD2	CATSSLAGDEETQYF	TGTGCCACCAGCTCACTAGCGGGGGACGAAGAGACCCAGTACTTC
-	TRBJ1-1	TRBV10-3	-	CAISESPGRSNTEAFF	TGTGCCATCAGTGAGTCCCCAGGGCGGTCGAACACTGAAGCTTTCTTT
-	TRBJ1-1	TRBV7-9	TRBD1	CASSSWTGVTEALF	TGTGCCAGCAGCTCGTGGACAGGGGTGACTGAAGCTTTGTTT
many	TRBJ1-1	TRBV6-6	-	CASSISARHTEAFF	TGTGCCAGCTCTATAAGCGCACGACACACTGAAGCTTTCTTT
few	TRBJ2-3	TRBV7-9	TRBD2	CASSHSGRVVHTQYF	TGTGCCAGCAGCCATAGCGGGAGGGTGGTCCATACGCAGTATTTT
few	TRBJ1-5	TRBV20-1	TRBD1	CSARNHPDRGVDQPQHF	TGCAGTGCTAGAAACCACCCGGACAGGGGAGTCGATCAGCCCCAGCATTTT
few	TRBJ2-3	TRBV20-1	-	CSARPSTDTQYF	TGCAGTGCTAGACCTAGCACAGATACGCAGTATTTT
-	TRBJ1-1	TRBV30	-	CAWSIGANTEAFF	TGTGCCTGGAGTATAGGGGCGAACACTGAAGCTTTCTTT